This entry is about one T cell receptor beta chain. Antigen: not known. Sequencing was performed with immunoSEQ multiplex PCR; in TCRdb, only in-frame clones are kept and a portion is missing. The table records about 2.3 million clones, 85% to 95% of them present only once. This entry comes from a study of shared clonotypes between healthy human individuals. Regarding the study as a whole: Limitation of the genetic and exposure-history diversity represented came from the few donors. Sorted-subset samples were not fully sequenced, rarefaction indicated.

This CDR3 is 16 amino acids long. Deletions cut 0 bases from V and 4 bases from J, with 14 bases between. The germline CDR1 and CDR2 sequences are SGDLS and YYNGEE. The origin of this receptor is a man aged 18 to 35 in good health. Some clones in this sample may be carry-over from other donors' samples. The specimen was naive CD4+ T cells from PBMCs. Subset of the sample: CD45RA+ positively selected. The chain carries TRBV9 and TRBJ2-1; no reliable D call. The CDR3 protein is CASSVEGVVSYNEQFF. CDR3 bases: TGTGCCAGCAGCGTAGAGGGCGTCGTCTCTTACAATGAGCAGTTCTTC.